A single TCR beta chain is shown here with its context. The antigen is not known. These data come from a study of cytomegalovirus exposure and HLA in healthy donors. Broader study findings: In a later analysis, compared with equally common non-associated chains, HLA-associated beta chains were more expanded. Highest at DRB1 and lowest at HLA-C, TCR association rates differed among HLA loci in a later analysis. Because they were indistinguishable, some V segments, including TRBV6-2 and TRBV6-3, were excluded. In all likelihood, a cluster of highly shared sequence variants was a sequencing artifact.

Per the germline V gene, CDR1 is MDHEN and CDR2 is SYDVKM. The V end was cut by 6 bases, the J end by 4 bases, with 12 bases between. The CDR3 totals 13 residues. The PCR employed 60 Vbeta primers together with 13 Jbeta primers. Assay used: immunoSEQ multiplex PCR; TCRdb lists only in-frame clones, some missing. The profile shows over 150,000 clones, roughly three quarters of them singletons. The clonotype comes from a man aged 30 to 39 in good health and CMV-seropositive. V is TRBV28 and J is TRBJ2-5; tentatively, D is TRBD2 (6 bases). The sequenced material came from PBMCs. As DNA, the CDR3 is TGTGCCAGCAGATTACGGGGGACAGAGACCCAGTACTTC. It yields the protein CASRLRGTETQYF.